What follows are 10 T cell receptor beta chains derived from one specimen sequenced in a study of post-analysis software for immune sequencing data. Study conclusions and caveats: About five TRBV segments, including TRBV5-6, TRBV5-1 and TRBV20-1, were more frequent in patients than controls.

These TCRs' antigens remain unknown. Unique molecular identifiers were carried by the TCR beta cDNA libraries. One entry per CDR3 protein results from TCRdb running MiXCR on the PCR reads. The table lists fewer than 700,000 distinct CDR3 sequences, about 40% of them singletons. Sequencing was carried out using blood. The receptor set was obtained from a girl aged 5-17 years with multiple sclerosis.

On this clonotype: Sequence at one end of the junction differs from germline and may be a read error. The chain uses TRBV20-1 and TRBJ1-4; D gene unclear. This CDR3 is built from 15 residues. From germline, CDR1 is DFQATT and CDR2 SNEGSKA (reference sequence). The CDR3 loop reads CSARALRSTNEELFF. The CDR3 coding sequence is TGCAGTGCTAGGGCTCTTAGATCAACTAATGAAGAACTGTTTTTT.

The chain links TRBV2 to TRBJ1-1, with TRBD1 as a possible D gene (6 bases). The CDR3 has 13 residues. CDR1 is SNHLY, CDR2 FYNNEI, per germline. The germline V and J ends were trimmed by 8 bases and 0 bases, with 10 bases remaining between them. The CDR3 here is CASGRGLNTEAFF. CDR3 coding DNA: TGTGCCAGCGGCAGGGGCCTGAACACTGAAGCTTTCTTT.

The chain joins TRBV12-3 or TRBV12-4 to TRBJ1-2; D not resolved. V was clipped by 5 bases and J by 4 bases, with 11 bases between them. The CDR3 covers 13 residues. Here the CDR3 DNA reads TGTGCCAGCAGTACATACCTGGGCTATGGCTACACCTTC. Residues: CASSTYLGYGYTF.

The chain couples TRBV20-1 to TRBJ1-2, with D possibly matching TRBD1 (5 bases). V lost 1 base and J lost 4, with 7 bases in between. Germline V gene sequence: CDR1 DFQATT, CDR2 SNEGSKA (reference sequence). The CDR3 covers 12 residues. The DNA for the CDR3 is TGCAGTGCTAGAGGGGGGGTCTATGGCTACACCTTC. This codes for CSARGGVYGYTF.

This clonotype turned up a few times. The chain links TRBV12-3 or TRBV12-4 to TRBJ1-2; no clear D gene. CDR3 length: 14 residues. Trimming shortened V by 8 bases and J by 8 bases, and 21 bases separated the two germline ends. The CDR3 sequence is CASGSLEYMGGYTF. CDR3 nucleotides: TGTGCCAGCGGTTCCCTCGAGTATATGGGGGGCTACACCTTC.

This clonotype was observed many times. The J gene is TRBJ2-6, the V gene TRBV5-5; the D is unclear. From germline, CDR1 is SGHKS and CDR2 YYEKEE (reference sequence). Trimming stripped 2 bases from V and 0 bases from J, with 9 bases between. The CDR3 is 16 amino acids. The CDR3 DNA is TGTGCCAGCAGCTTCCACCGGACCTCTGGGGCCAACGTCCTGACTTTC. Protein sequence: CASSFHRTSGANVLTF.

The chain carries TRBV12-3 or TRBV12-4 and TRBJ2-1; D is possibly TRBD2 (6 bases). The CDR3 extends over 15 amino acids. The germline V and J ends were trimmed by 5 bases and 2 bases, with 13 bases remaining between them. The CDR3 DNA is TGTGCCAGCAGTCCGTTAGCGGATACCTACAATGAGCAGTTCTTC. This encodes CASSPLADTYNEQFF.

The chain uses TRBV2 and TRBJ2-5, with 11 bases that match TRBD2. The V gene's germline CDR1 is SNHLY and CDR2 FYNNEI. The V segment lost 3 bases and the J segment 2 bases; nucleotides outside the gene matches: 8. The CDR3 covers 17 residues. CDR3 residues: CASSEWLAGGRQETQYF. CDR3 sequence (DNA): TGTGCCAGCAGTGAGTGGCTAGCGGGGGGACGACAAGAGACCCAGTACTTC.

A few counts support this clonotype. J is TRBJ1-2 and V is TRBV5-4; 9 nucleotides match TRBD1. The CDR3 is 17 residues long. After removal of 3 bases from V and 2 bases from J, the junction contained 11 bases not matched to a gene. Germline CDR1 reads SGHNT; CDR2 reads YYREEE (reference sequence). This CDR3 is CASSWGQGSGGNYGYTF. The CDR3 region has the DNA TGTGCCAGCAGCTGGGGACAGGGATCGGGCGGCAACTATGGCTACACCTTC.

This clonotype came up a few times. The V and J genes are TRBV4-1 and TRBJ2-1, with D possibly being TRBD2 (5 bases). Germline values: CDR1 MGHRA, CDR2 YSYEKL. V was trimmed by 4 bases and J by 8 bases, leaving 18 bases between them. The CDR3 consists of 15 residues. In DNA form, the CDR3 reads TGCGCCAGCAGCCTTGGACCCGTAGTTAGCGATGAGCAGTTCTTC. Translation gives CASSLGPVVSDEQFF.